This T cell receptor (beta chain) was captured by sequencing in a study of blood T cell repertoires in COVID-19. The overall study: Spain, Italy and the United States supplied samples that represented acute and convalescent COVID-19. Sample material is recorded as cDNA or gDNA derived from T cells, B-cell-depleted T cells, or PBMCs.

Looked up from germline, CDR1 is MNHEY and CDR2 is SVGEGT. J was trimmed by 9 bases and V by 6 bases; bases with no gene match: 1. The CDR3 runs 11 residues. Per the original data handling: How many nucleated cells were present was estimated from reference gene primer amplification. Some clones are missing from TCRdb's copy, which holds only in-frame ones; the method was immunoSEQ multiplex PCR. V, J and clone size are taken as reported in that table, and D and trimming were inferred from the DNA itself. The data hold about 35,000 clones, with approximately 78% observed a single time. Sequencing used peripheral blood. The receptor was derived from a human donor in a cohort sampled during active or convalescent COVID-19. The donor label of this sample is uncertain. The J gene is TRBJ2-3, the V gene TRBV6-2 or TRBV6-3; 9 nucleotides agree with TRBD2. The CDR3 loop is CASSLAGTQYF. The CDR3 DNA sequence: TGTGCCAGCAGCCTAGCGGGAACGCAGTATTTT.